This T cell receptor (beta chain) was observed in a study of shared clonotypes between healthy human individuals. Study results and limitations: Sampling included only blood; tissue repertoires likely differ.

Sequencing used immunoSEQ multiplex PCR; TCRdb keeps in-frame clones, though not all of them. The sample consists of fewer than 1.6 million clones, less than 99% of them appearing once. Details on this clone: The antigen is not known.

This clonotype originated in a man younger than 45 in good health. Sequencing was done on a sample of naive CD4+ T cells sorted from blood. Subset in this sample: CD45RA+ positively selected.

The DNA of the CDR3 is TGCAGCGTTGGGCAGGGAGGGGTGAGAGCTTTCTTT. Protein sequence: CSVGQGGVRAFF. The chain employs TRBV29-1 and TRBJ1-1, with D possibly being TRBD1 (5 bases). V lost 4 bases, J lost 10 bases, and 16 bases lay in between. The CDR3 sequence is 12 residues long. Germline V gene sequence: CDR1 SQVTM, CDR2 ANQGSEA.